The 14 T cell receptor beta chains below all came from one sample that was sequenced in a study of blood T cell repertoires in COVID-19. Clones were read by immunoSEQ multiplex PCR, and TCRdb kept only the in-frame ones, dropping some. Found here are about 210,000 clones, around three quarters of them singletons; the top ten hold about 7.2%. The source material was peripheral blood. Receptors originate from a woman between 65 and 79 years old with acute or convalescent COVID-19.

This chain connects TRBV19 to TRBJ2-5, with 9 bases that match TRBD2. Germline values: CDR1 LNHDA, CDR2 SQIVND (reference sequence). The V and J ends lost 11 bases and 0 bases, in that order; junction bases with no gene match: 22. The CDR3 runs to 19 residues. The CDR3 sequence is CASSLRASGVPSYQETQYF. The CDR3 coding sequence is TGTGCCTCAAGCCTCAGGGCTAGCGGGGTCCCCTCGTACCAAGAGACCCAGTACTTC.

CDR3 DNA sequence: TGTGCCAGCAGTTCTCCTTCGACGGGGTCCTACAATGAGCAGTTCTTC. Translated: CASSSPSTGSYNEQFF. The chain has TRBV6-2 or TRBV6-3 and TRBJ2-1; D may be TRBD2 (5 bases). The germline CDR1 and CDR2 sequences are MNHEY and SVGEGT. Deletions cut 4 bases from V and 1 base from J, with 14 bases between. CDR3 length: 16 amino acids.

V usage is TRBV9 and J usage is TRBJ2-5; 7 bases align to TRBD2. Germline lookup yields CDR1 SGDLS and CDR2 YYNGEE. There are 16 residues in the CDR3. Unmatched junction bases numbered 5, after V lost 0 bases and J lost 0 bases. CDR3 nucleotides: TGTGCCAGCAGCGTAGGTGGGGGGGGGTACCAAGAGACCCAGTACTTC. Translated, it gives CASSVGGGGYQETQYF.

The chain employs TRBV11-2 and TRBJ2-1; the D is unclear. Trimming removed 0 bases from V and 12 bases from J, with 9 bases in between. Germline V CDR1 and CDR2: SGHAT, FQNNGV. This CDR3 region has 12 residues. The chain's CDR3 is CASSLDLNRQFF. The CDR3 bases are TGTGCCAGCAGCTTAGATTTGAACAGGCAGTTCTTC. The entire variable domain, with the rest obtained from reference TRBV11-2 and TRBJ2-1, is as follows: EAGVAQSPRYKIIEKRQSVAFWCNPISGHATLYWYQQILGQGPKLLIQFQNNGVVDDSQLPKDRFSAERLKGVDSTLKIQPAKLEDSAVYLCASSLDLNRQFFGPGTRLTVL.

This clone appeared a single time. The V gene is TRBV29-1, the J gene TRBJ1-3; 8 nucleotides align to TRBD1. Germline lookup yields CDR1 SQVTM and CDR2 ANQGSEA. Unmatched junction bases numbered 5, after V lost 5 bases and J lost 8 bases. CDR3 length: 12 residues. The CDR3, as DNA: TGCAGCGTTAGCAGGGGGCTTGACACCATATATTTT. This sequence encodes CSVSRGLDTIYF.

The V call is TRBV5-1, the J call TRBJ2-1; D possibly corresponds to TRBD2 (6 bases). Germline CDR1 reads SGHRS; CDR2 reads YFSETQ. The CDR3 is 16 residues long. V gave up 0 bases and J gave up 4 bases, with 14 bases separating them. The CDR3 loop is CASSLEGSGGYNEQFF. The CDR3 region has the DNA TGCGCCAGCAGCTTGGAGGGTAGCGGAGGGTACAATGAGCAGTTCTTC.

V usage is TRBV7-2 and J usage is TRBJ2-3, with 8 bases fitting TRBD2. Germline V gene lookup returns CDR1 SGHTA and CDR2 FQGNSA. The CDR3 totals 15 residues. V shed 8 bases and J 0 bases; nucleotides not matched to a gene: 7. The CDR3 sequence: CASGRSSGSTDTQYF. DNA for the CDR3: TGTGCCAGCGGTCGGTCTAGCGGGAGCACAGATACGCAGTATTTT.

The V call is TRBV19, the J call TRBJ1-5, with 7 bases matching TRBD1. The CDR3 is 15 amino acids. Germline V gene data show CDR1 as LNHDA and CDR2 as SQIVND (reference sequence). After removal of 5 bases from V and 5 bases from J, the junction contained 9 bases not matched to a gene. CDR3 coding DNA: TGTGCCAGTAGTCCGGTAGGGGGCCCCTATCAGCCCCAGCATTTT. It is translated as CASSPVGGPYQPQHF. Variable domain in full (rest from reference TRBV19 and TRBJ1-5): DGGITQSPKYLFRKEGQNVTLSCEQNLNHDAMYWYRQDPGQGLRLIYYSQIVNDFQKGDIAEGYSVSREKKESFPLTVTSAQKNPTAFYLCASSPVGGPYQPQHFGDGTRLSIL.

J is TRBJ2-3 and V is TRBV7-2; 7 bases align to TRBD1. This CDR3 has 15 amino acids. Per the germline V gene, CDR1 is SGHTA and CDR2 is FQGNSA. The V and J ends lost 4 bases and 1 base, in that order; junction bases with no gene match: 5. CDR3 nucleotide sequence: TGTGCCAGCAGCTCGACAGGGCCCGGCACAGATACGCAGTATTTT. Its translation is CASSSTGPGTDTQYF. Full variable domain (remainder filled in from reference TRBV7-2 and TRBJ2-3): GAGVSQSPSNKVTEKGKDVELRCDPISGHTALYWYRQSLGQGLEFLIYFQGNSAPDKSGLPSDRFSAERTGGSVSTLTIQRTQQEDSAVYLCASSSTGPGTDTQYFGPGTRLTVL.

The chain links TRBV10-3 to TRBJ1-1; no definite D call. The CDR3 has 15 amino acids. V lost 7 bases and J lost 4, with 19 bases in between. Germline values: CDR1 ENHRY, CDR2 SYGVKD. CDR3 sequence reads: CAIIDPTLRGTEAFF. CDR3 DNA sequence: TGTGCCATCATTGACCCCACCCTCCGGGGCACTGAAGCTTTCTTT.

V gene TRBV24-1 combines with J gene TRBJ2-1; no clear D. The germline gives CDR1 KGHDR, CDR2 SFDVKD. CDR3 length: 13 amino acids. Trimming stripped 4 bases from V and 3 bases from J, with 6 bases between. The DNA of the CDR3 is TGTGCCACCAGTGACTTCTTCTACAATGAGCAGTTCTTC. Residues: CATSDFFYNEQFF.

The chain uses TRBV9 and TRBJ2-1, with 12 bases that match TRBD1. V was clipped by 0 bases and J by 6 bases; unmatched bases: 1. CDR1 SGDLS and CDR2 YYNGEE come from the germline V gene. CDR3 length equals 15 residues. The CDR3: CASSVAGQGANEQFF. In DNA form, the CDR3 reads TGTGCCAGCAGCGTAGCGGGACAGGGGGCCAATGAGCAGTTCTTC.

The chain has TRBV6-5 and TRBJ2-1; TRBD2 is a possible D gene (7 bases). Trimming cost V 4 bases and J 6 bases, with 13 bases left between them. The germline V gene encodes CDR1 MNHEY and CDR2 SVGAGI. The CDR3 runs to 14 residues. This CDR3 reads CASSSGGSPNEQFF. The CDR3 DNA reads TGTGCCAGCAGTTCGGGGGGCAGCCCCAATGAGCAGTTCTTC.

This clone was observed a handful of times. This chain uses TRBV6-5 with TRBJ2-3; a weak D match, TRBD1 (5 bases). Trimming took 10 bases from V and 0 from J, leaving 17 bases between them. CDR1 is MNHEY and CDR2 is SVGAGI in the germline V gene. This CDR3 contains 15 residues. The chain's CDR3 is CATAGQPSSTDTQYF. The CDR3 DNA reads TGTGCCACCGCAGGGCAACCAAGTAGCACAGATACGCAGTATTTT.